These 4 T cell receptor beta chains were sequenced from one sample in a study of T cell responses to AZD1222 COVID-19 vaccine. The table came from immunoSEQ multiplex PCR; TCRdb's copy has only in-frame clones and leaves some out. The sample lists some 120,000 clones, roughly 90% occurring once. Sequenced here: peripheral blood, sampled on day 0 of AZD1222 vaccination. The receptors originated from an adult in good health.

The chain employs TRBV5-1 and TRBJ1-2, with D possibly TRBD1 on 5 matching bases. CDR1 and CDR2 (germline): SGHRS, YFSETQ. Trimming left V 3 bases short and J 4 bases short, with 16 bases between. The CDR3 contains 15 residues. CDR3 amino acids: CASSSSGTASYGYTF. The CDR3 DNA follows: TGCGCCAGCAGCTCCTCAGGGACTGCAAGCTATGGCTACACCTTC.

Here the CDR3 DNA reads TGTGCCAGTAGGTACAAGGTAAATCAGCCCCAGCATTTT. It yields the protein CASRYKVNQPQHF. This chain links TRBV19 with TRBJ1-5; D gene ambiguous. The CDR3 covers 13 residues. The V gene's germline CDR1 is LNHDA and CDR2 SQIVND (reference sequence). V lost 6 bases to trimming and J lost 4 bases, with 10 bases between them.

The gene calls are TRBV14 and TRBJ1-4; TRBD1 is a possible D gene (5 bases). V lost 4 bases to trimming and J lost 5 bases, with 14 bases between them. The germline gives CDR1 SGHDN, CDR2 FVKESK. The CDR3 length is 15 residues. This CDR3 reads CASSRQGNINEKLFF. In DNA form, the CDR3 reads TGTGCCAGCAGCCGGCAGGGAAACATCAATGAAAAACTGTTTTTT.

The rearrangement uses TRBV28 and TRBJ2-7; 10 positions match TRBD1. Germline CDR1 is MDHEN and CDR2 is SYDVKM. This CDR3 region has 15 residues. The trim removed 2 bases at V and 2 bases at J, leaving 3 bases unmatched. CDR3 loop: CASSLMGQGTYEQYF. The CDR3 region has the DNA TGTGCCAGCAGTTTAATGGGACAGGGGACCTACGAGCAGTACTTC.